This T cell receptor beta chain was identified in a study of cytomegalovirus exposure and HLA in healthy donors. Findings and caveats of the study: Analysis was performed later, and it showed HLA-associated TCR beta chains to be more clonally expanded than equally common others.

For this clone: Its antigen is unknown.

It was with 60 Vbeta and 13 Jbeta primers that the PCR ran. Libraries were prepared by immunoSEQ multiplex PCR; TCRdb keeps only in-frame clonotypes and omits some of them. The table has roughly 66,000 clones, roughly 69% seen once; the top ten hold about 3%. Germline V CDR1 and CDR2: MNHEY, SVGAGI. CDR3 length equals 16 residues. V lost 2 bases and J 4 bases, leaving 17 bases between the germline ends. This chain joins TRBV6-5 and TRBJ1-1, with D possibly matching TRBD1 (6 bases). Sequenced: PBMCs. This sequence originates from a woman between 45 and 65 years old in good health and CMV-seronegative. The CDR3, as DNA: TGTGCCAGCAGTTACCGGAGAGGGGGAGGGGGCACTGAAGCTTTCTTT. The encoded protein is CASSYRRGGGGTEAFF.